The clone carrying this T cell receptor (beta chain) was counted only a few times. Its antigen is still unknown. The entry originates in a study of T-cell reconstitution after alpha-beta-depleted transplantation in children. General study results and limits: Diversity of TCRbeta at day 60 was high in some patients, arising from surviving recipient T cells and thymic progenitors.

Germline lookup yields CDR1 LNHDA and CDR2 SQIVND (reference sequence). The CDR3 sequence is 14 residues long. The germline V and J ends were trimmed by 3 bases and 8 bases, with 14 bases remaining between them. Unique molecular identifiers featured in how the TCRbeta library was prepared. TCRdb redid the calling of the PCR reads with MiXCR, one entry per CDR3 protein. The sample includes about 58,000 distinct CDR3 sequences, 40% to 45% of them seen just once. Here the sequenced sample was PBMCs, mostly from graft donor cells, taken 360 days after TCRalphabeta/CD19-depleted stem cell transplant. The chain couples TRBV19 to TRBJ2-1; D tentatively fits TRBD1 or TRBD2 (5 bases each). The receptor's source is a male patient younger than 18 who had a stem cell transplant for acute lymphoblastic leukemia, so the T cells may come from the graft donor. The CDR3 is CASSIGTPSDEQFF. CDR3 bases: TGTGCCAGTAGTATTGGGACCCCCAGCGATGAGCAGTTCTTC.